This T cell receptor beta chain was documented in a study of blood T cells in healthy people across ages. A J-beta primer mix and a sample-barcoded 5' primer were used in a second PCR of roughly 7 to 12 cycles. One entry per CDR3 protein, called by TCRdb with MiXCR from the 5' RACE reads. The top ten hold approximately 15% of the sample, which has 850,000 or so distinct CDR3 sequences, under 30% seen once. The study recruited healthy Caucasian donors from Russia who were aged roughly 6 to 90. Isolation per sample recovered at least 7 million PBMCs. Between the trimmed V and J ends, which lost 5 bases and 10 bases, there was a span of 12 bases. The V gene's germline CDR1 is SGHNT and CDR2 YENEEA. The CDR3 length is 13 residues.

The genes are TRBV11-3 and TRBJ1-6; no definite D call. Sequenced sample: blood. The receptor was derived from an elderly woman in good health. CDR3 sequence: CASSRNTGSPLHF. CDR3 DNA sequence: TGTGCCAGCAGCCGAAACACGGGATCACCCCTCCACTTT.